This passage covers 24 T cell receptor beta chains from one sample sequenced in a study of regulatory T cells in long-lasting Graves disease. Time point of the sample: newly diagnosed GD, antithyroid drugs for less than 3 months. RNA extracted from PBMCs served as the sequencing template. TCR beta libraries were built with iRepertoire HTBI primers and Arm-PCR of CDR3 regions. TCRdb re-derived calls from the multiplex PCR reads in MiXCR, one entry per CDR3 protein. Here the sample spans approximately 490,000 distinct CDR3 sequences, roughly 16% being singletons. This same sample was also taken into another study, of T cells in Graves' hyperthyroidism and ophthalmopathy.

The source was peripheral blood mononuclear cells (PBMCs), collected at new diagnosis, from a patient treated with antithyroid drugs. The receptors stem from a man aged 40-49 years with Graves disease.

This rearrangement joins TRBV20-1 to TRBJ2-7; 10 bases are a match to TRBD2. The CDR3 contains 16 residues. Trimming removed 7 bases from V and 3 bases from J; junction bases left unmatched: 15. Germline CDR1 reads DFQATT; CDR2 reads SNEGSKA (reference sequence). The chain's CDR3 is CSVLALFSSGSYEQYF. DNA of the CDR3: TGCAGTGTTCTTGCCCTTTTTTCTAGCGGGAGCTACGAGCAGTACTTC.

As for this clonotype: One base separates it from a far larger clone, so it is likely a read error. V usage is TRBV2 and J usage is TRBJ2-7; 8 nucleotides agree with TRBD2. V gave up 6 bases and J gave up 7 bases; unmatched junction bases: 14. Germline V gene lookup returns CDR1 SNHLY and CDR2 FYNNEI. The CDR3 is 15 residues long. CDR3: CASRGRTGGAGEQYF. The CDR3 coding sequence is TGTGCCAGCAGGGGAAGGACGGGAGGGGCTGGTGAGCAGTACTTC.

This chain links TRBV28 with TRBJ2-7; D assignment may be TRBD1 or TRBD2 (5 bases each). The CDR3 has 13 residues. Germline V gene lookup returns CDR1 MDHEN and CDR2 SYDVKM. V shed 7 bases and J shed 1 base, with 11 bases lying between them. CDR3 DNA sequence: TGTGCCAGCACCCCGGGGCAGTCCTACGAGCAGTACTTC. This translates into CASTPGQSYEQYF.

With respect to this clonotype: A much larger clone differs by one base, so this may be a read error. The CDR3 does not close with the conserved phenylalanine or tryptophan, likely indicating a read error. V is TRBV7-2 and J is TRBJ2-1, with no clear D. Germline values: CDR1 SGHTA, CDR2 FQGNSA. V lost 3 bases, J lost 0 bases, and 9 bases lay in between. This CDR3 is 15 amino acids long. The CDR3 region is CASSFGLSSYNEQFL. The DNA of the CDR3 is TGTGCCAGCAGCTTCGGCTTGTCCTCCTACAATGAGCAGTTCTTA.

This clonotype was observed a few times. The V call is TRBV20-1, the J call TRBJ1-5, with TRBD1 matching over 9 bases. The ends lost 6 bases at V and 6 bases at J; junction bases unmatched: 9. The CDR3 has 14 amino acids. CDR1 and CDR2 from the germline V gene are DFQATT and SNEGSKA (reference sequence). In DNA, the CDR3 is TGCAGTGCCACCACAGGGGGCATAGGTCAGCCCCAGCATTTT. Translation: CSATTGGIGQPQHF.

The CDR3 bases are TGCGCCAGCAGCTTGGTGTCTAGCGGAGGGTACGAGCAGTACTTC. As protein: CASSLVSSGGYEQYF. The V and J genes are TRBV5-1 and TRBJ2-7, with 7 bases fitting TRBD2. This CDR3 is 15 amino acids long. Germline CDR1 is SGHRS and CDR2 is YFSETQ. Unmatched junction bases numbered 7, after V lost 0 bases and J lost 4 bases. Together with reference TRBV5-1 and TRBJ2-7, the CDR3 gives the full variable domain: KAGVTQTPRYLIKTRGQQVTLSCSPISGHRSVSWYQQTPGQGLQFLFEYFSETQRNKGNFPGRFSGRQFSNSRSEMNVSTLELGDSALYLCASSLVSSGGYEQYFGPGTRLTVT.

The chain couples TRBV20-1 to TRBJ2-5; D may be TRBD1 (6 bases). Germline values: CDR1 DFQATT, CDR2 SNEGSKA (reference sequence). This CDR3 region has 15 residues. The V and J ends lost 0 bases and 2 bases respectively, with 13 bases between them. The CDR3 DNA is TGCAGTGCTAGAGAGGGGGAGACAGGACAAGAGACCCAGTACTTC. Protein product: CSAREGETGQETQYF.

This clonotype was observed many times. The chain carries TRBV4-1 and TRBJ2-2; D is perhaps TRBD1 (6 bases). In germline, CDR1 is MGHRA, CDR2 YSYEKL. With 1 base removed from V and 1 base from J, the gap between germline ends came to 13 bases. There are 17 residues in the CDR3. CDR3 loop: CASSQVQGSVNTGELFF. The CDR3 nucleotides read TGCGCCAGCAGCCAAGTACAGGGTTCCGTGAACACCGGGGAGCTGTTTTTT.

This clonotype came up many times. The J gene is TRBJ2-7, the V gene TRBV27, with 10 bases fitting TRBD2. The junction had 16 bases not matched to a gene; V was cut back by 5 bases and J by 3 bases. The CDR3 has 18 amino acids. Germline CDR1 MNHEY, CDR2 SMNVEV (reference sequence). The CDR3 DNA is TGTGCCAGCAGTCCCGGAAAGCGGGAGGGCCCTAAGGACTACGAGCAGTACTTC. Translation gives CASSPGKREGPKDYEQYF.

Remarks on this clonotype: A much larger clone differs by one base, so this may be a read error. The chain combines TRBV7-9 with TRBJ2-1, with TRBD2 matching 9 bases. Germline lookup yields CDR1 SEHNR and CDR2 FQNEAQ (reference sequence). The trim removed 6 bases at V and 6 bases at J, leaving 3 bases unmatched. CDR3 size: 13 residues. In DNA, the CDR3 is TGTGCCAGCAGTAATAGCGGGAGCAATGAGCAGTTCTTC. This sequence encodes CASSNSGSNEQFF.

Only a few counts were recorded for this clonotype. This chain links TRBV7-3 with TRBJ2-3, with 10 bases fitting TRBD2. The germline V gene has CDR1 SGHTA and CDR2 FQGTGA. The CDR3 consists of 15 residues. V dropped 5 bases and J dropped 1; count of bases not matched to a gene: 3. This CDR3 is CASSIGTSGTDTQYF. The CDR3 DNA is TGTGCCAGCAGCATCGGGACTAGCGGCACAGATACGCAGTATTTT.

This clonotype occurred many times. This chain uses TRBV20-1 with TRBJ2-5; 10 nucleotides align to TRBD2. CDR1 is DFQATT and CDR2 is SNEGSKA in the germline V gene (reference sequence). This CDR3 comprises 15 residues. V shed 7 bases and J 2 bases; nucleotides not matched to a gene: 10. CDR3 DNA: TGCAGTGTTTCCCCCGGGACTAGCGATCAAGAGACCCAGTACTTC. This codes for CSVSPGTSDQETQYF.

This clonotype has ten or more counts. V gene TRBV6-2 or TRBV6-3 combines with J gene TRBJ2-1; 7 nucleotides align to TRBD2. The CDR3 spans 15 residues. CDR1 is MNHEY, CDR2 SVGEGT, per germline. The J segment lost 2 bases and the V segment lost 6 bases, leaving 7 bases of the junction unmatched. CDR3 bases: TGTGCCAGCAGAATTCCGGGACTACCCTACAATGAGCAGTTCTTC. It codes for CASRIPGLPYNEQFF.

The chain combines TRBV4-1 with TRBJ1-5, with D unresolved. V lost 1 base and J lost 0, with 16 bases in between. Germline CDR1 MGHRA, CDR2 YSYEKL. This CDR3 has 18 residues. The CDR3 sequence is CASSQAATAIYSNQPQHF. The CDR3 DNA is TGCGCCAGCAGCCAAGCGGCGACGGCGATTTATAGCAATCAGCCCCAGCATTTT.

The CDR3 region has the DNA TGTGCCAGCAGCGTAACAGGGGGGGCCAATCAGCCCCAGCATTTT. Translation gives CASSVTGGANQPQHF. This chain uses TRBV9 with TRBJ1-5, with 8 bases lining up with TRBD1. V was pared by 1 base and J by 3 bases, with 3 bases of the junction left unmatched. This CDR3 comprises 15 residues. Germline CDR1 reads SGDLS; CDR2 reads YYNGEE.

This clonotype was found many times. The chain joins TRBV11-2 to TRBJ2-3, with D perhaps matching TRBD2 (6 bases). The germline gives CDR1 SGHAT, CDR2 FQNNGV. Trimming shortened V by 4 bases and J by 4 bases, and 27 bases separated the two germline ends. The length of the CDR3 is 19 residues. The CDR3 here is CASSSSRAFQGRSPDTQYF. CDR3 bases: TGTGCCAGCAGCTCCTCACGGGCGTTTCAAGGGAGGTCGCCAGATACGCAGTATTTT.

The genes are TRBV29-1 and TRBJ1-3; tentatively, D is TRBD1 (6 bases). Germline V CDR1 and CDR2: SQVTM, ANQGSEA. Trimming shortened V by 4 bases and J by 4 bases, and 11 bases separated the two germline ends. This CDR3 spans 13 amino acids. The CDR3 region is CSVGAGAGNTIYF. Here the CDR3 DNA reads TGCAGCGTTGGGGCAGGGGCCGGAAACACCATATATTTT.

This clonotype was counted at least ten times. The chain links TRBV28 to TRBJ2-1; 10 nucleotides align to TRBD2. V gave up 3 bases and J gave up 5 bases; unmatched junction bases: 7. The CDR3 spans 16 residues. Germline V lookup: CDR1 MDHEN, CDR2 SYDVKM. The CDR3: CASSFSGRLLNNEQFF. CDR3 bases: TGTGCCAGCAGTTTTAGCGGGAGGCTACTGAACAATGAGCAGTTCTTC.

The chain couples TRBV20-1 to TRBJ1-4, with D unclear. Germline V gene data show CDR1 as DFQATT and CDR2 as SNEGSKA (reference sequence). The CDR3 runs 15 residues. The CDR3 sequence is CGLQFVGTTNEKLFF. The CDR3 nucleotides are TGCGGATTACAATTCGTGGGGACAACTAATGAAAAACTGTTTTTT.

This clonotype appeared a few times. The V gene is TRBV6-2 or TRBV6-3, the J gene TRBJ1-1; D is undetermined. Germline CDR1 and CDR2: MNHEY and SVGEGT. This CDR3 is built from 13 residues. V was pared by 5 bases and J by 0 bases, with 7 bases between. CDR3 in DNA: TGTGCCAGCAGTGTCGAGATGAACACTGAAGCTTTCTTT. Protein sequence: CASSVEMNTEAFF.

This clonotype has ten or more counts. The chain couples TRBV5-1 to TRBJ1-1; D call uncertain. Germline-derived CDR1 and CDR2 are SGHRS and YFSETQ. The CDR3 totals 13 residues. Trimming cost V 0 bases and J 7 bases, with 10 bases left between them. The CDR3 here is CASSLERGIEAFF. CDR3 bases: TGCGCCAGCAGCTTGGAGCGGGGAATTGAAGCTTTCTTT.

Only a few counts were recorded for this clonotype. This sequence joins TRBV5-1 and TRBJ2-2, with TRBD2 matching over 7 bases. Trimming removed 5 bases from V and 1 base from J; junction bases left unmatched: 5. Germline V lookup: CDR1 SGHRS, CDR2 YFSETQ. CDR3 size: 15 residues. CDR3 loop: CASRRGLLNTGELFF. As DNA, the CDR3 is TGCGCCAGCAGGAGGGGACTACTGAACACCGGGGAGCTGTTTTTT.

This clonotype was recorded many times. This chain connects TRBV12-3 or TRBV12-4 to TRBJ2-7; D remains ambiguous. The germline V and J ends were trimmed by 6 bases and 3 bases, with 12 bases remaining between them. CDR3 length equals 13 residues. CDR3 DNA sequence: TGTGCCAGCAGCGCTAGGAATTACTACGAGCAGTACTTC. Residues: CASSARNYYEQYF.

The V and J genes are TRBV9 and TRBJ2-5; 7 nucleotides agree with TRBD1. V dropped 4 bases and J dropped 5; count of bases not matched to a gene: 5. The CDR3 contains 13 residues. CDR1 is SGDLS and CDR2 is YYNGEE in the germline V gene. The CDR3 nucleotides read TGTGCCAGCAGCACAGGGGATCGGGAGACCCAGTACTTC. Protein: CASSTGDRETQYF. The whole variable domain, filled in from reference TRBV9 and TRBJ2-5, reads DSGVTQTPKHLITATGQRVTLRCSPRSGDLSVYWYQQSLDQGLQFLIQYYNGEERAKGNILERFSAQQFPDLHSELNLSSLELGDSALYFCASSTGDRETQYFGPGTRLLVL.